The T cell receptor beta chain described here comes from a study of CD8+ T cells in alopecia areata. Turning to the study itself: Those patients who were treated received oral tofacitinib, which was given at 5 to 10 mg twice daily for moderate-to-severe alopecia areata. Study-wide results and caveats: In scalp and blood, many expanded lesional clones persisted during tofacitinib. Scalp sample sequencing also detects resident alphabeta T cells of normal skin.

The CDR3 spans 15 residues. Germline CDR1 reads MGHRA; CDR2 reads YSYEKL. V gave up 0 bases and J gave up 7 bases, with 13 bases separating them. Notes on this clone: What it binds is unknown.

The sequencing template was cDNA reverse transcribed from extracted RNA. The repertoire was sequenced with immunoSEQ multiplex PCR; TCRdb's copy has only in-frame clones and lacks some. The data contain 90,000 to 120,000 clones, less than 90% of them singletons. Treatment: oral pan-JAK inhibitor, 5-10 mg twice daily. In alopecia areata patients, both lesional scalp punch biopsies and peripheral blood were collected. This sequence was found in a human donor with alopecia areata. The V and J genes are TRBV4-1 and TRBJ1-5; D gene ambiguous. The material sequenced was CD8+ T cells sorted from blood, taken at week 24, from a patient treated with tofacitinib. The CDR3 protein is CASSQDVAGGQPQHF. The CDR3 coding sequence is TGCGCCAGCAGCCAAGATGTGGCAGGTGGACAGCCCCAGCATTTT.